The clone carrying this TCR beta chain was counted between two and nine times. Its specificity is not known. Next came a second PCR, run for about 6 to 12 cycles, which used a sample-barcoded 5' primer along with a J-beta primer mix. Via MiXCR, TCRdb re-called the 5' RACE reads, giving one row per CDR3 protein. Counted here are approximately 2,000,000 distinct CDR3 sequences, around 40% occurring once; the ten biggest clones make up under 25%. The entry originates in a study of blood T cells in healthy people across ages. Findings of the study overall: As age increased, TCR beta diversity per million T cells fell in a roughly linear fashion.

This sequence was found in a human donor in good health. Sequencing input: blood.

CDR3 nucleotides: TGTGCCAGCACAGGGTTTCTGAGTGGCTACACCTTC. This codes for CASTGFLSGYTF. The genes are TRBV6-1 and TRBJ1-2; tentative D call: TRBD1 (5 bases). The CDR3 runs 12 residues. CDR1 and CDR2 from the germline V gene are MNHNS and SASEGT. The V and J ends lost 7 bases and 7 bases respectively, with 13 bases between them.